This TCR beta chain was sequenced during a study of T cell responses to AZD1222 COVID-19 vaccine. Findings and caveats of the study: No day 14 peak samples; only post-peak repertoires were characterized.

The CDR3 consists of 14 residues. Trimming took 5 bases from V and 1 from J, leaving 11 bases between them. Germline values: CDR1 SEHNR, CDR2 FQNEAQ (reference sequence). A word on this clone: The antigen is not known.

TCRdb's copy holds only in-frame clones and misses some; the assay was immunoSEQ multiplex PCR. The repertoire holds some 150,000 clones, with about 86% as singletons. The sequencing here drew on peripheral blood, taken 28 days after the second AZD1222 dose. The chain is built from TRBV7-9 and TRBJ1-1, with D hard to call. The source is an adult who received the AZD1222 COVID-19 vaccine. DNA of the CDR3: TGTGCCAGCAGCCCACGTGGTTCGAACACTGAAGCTTTCTTT. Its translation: CASSPRGSNTEAFF.